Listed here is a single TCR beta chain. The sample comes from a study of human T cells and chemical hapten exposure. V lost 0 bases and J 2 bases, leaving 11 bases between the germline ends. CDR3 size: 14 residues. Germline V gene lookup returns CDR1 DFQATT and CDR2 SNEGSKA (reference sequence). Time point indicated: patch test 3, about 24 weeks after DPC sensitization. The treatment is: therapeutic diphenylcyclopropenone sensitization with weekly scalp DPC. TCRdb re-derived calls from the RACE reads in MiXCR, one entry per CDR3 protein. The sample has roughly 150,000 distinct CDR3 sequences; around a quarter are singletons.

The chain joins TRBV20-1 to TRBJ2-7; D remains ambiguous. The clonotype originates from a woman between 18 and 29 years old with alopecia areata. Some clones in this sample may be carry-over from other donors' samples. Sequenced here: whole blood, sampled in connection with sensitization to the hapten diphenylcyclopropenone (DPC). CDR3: CSARDPGPPYEQYF. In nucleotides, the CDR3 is TGCAGTGCTAGAGATCCAGGACCTCCCTACGAGCAGTACTTC.